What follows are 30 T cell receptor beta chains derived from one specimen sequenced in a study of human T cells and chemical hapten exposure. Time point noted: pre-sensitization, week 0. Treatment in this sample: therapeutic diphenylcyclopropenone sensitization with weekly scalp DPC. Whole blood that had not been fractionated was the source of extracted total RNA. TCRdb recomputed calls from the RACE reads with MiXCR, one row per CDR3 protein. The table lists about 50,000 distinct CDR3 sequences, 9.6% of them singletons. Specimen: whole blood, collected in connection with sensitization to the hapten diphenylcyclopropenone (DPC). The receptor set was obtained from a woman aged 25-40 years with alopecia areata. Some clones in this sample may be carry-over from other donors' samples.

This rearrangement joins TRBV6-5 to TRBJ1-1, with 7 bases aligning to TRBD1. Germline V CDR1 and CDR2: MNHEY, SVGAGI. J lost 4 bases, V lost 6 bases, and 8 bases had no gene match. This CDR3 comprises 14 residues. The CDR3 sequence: CASRPPQGGTEAFF. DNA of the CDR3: TGTGCCAGCAGACCCCCTCAGGGGGGCACTGAAGCTTTCTTT.

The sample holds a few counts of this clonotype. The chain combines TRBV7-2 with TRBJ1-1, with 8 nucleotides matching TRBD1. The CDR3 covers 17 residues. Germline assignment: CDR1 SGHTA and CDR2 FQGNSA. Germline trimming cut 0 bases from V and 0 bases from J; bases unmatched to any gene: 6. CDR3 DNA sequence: TGTGCCAGCAGCTTAGCGTCAACAGGGGGGATGAACACTGAAGCTTTCTTT. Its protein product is CASSLASTGGMNTEAFF.

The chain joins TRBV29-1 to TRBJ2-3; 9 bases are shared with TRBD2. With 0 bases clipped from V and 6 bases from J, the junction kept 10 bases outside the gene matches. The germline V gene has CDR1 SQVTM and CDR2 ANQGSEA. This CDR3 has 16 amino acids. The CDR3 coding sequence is TGCAGCGTTGAAGAACGCGGACTAGCGCCTCCGGATACGCAGTATTTT. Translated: CSVEERGLAPPDTQYF.

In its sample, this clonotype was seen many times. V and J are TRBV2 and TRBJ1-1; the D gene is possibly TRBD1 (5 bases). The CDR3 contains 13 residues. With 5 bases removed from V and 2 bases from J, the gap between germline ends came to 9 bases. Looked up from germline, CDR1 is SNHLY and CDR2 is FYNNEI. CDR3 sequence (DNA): TGTGCCAGCAGTCAGGGCCTAAACACTGAAGCTTTCTTT. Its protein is CASSQGLNTEAFF.

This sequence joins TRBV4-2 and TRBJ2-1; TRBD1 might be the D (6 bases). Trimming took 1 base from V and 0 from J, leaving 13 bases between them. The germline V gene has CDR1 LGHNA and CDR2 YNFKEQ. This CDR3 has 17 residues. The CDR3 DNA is TGTGCCAGCAGCCAAGGAATCTCAGGGGCCTCCTACAATGAGCAGTTCTTC. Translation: CASSQGISGASYNEQFF.

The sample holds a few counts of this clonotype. This CDR3 is CASSQGPPVYGYTF. The CDR3 DNA sequence: TGTGCCAGTAGTCAGGGGCCGCCGGTATATGGCTACACCTTC. The chain combines TRBV19 with TRBJ1-2, with a weak D call TRBD1 (6 bases). V lost 5 bases, J lost 5 bases, and 15 bases lay in between. Per germline, CDR1 LNHDA and CDR2 SQIVND (reference sequence). CDR3 length equals 14 residues. The entire variable domain, with the rest obtained from reference TRBV19 and TRBJ1-2, is as follows: DGGITQSPKYLFRKEGQNVTLSCEQNLNHDAMYWYRQDPGQGLRLIYYSQIVNDFQKGDIAEGYSVSREKKESFPLTVTSAQKNPTAFYLCASSQGPPVYGYTFGSGTRLTVV.

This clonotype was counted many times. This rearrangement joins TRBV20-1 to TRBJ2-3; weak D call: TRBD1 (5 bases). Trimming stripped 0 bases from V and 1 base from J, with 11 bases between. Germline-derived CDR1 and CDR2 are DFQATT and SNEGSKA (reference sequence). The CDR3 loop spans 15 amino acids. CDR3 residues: CSARDQGKGTDTQYF. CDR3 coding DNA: TGCAGTGCTAGAGATCAGGGTAAAGGCACAGATACGCAGTATTTT.

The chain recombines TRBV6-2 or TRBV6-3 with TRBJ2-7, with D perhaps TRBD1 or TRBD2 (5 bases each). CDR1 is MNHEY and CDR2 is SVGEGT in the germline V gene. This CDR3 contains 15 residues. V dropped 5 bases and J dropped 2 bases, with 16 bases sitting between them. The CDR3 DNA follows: TGTGCCAGCAGTCCTCGGGACCTCCTTCCCTACGAGCAGTACTTC. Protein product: CASSPRDLLPYEQYF.

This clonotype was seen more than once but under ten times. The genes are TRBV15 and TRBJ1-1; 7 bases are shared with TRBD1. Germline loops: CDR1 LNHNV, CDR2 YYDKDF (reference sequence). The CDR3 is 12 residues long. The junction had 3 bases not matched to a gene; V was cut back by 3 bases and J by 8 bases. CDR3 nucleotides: TGTGCCACCAGCAGCCTGGACAGGGAAGCTTTCTTT. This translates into CATSSLDREAFF.

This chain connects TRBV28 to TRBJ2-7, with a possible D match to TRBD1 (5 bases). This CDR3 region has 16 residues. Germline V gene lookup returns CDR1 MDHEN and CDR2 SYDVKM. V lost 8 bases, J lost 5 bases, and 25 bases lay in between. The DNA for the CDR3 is TGTGCCAGCTCTTTCCGCGGCAGGGTGTTGTTCAACGAGCAGTACTTC. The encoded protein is CASSFRGRVLFNEQYF.

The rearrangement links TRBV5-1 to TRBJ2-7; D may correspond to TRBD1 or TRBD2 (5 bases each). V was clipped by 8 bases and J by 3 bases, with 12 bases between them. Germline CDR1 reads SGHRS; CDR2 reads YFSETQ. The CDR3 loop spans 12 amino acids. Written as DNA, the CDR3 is TGCGCCAGTGGGGACGGATTCTACGAGCAGTACTTC. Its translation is CASGDGFYEQYF. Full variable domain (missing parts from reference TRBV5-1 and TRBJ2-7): KAGVTQTPRYLIKTRGQQVTLSCSPISGHRSVSWYQQTPGQGLQFLFEYFSETQRNKGNFPGRFSGRQFSNSRSEMNVSTLELGDSALYLCASGDGFYEQYFGPGTRLTVT.

Here the CDR3 DNA reads TGTGCCAGCACCAACAGGGGCGCCTCACCCCTCCACTTT. Translated: CASTNRGASPLHF. The chain joins TRBV6-2 or TRBV6-3 to TRBJ1-6; 7 bases match TRBD1. The germline gives CDR1 MNHEY, CDR2 SVGEGT. J was trimmed by 10 bases and V by 7 bases; bases with no gene match: 7. The CDR3 extends over 13 amino acids.

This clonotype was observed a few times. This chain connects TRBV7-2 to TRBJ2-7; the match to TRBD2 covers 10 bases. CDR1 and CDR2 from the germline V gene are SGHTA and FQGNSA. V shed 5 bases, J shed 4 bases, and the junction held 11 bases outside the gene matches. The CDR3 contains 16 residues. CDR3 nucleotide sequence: TGTGCCAGCAGCCCTACTGGAGCGGGGGGGGTATACGAGCAGTACTTC. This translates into CASSPTGAGGVYEQYF.

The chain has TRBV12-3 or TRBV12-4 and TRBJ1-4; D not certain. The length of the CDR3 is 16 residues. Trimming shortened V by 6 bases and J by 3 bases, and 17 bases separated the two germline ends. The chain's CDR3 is CASSPTSRGPNEKLFF. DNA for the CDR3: TGTGCCAGCAGCCCCACTAGCCGCGGTCCTAATGAAAAACTGTTTTTT.

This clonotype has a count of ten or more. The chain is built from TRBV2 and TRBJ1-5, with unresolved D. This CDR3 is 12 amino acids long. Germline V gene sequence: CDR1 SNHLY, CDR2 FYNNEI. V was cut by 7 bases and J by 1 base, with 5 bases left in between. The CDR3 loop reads CASTRSNQPQHF. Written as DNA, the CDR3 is TGTGCCAGCACCAGGAGCAATCAGCCCCAGCATTTT.

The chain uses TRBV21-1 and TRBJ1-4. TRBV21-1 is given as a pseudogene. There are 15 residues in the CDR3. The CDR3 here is CASSKAGNLNEKLCF. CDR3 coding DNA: TGTGCCAGCAGCAAAGCTGGAAATCTCAATGAAAAACTGTGTTTT.

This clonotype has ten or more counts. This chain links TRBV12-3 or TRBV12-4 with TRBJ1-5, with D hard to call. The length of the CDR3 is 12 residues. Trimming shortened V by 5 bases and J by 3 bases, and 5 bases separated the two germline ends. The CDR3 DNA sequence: TGTGCCAGCAGTCCCCTCAATCAGCCCCAGCATTTT. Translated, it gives CASSPLNQPQHF.

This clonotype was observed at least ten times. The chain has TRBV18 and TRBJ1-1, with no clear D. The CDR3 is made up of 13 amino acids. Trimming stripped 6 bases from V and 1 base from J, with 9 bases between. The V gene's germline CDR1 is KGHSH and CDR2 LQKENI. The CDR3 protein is CASSQVSNTEAFF. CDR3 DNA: TGTGCCAGCTCGCAGGTATCGAACACTGAAGCTTTCTTT.

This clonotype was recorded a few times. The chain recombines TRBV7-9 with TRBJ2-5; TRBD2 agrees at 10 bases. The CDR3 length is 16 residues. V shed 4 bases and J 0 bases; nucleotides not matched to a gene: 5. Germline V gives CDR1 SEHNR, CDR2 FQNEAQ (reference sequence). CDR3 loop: CASSSLAGDNQETQYF. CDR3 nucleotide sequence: TGTGCCAGCAGCTCCCTAGCGGGGGACAACCAAGAGACCCAGTACTTC.

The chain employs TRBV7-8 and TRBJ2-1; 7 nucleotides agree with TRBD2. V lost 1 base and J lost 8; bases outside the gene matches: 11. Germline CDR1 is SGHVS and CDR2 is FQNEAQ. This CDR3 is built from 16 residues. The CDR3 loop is CASSLVPAGILDEQFF. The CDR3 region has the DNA TGTGCCAGCAGCTTAGTTCCAGCGGGGATCTTGGATGAGCAGTTCTTC.

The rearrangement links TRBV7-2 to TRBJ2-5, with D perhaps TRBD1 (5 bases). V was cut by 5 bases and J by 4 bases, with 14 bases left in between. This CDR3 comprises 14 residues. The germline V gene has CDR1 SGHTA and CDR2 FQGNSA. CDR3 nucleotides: TGTGCCAGCAGCATATCAAGGGGTGGAGAGACCCAGTACTTC. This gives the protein CASSISRGGETQYF.

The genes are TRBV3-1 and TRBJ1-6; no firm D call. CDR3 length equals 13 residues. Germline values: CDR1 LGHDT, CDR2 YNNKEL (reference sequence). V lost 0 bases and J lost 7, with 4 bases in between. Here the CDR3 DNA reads TGTGCCAGCAGCCAAGATTGGAATTCACCCCTCCACTTT. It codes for CASSQDWNSPLHF.

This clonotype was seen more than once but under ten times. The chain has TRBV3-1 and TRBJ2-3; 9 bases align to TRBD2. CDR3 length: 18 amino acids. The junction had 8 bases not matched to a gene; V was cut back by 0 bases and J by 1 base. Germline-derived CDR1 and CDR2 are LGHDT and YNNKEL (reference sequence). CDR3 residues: CASSQDRHSGGRTDTQYF. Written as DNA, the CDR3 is TGTGCCAGCAGCCAAGATAGACATAGCGGGGGTCGCACAGATACGCAGTATTTT.

Written as DNA, the CDR3 is TGTGCCAGCAGCAGGCACACAGGGGCCGGCTCTGGGGCCAACGTCCTGACTTTC. Its translation is CASSRHTGAGSGANVLTF. This sequence joins TRBV7-2 and TRBJ2-6; TRBD1 aligns across 7 bases. CDR1 and CDR2 from the germline V gene are SGHTA and FQGNSA. This CDR3 is 18 amino acids long. Trimming at V came to 5 bases and at J to 0 bases, leaving 10 bases not matched to a gene.

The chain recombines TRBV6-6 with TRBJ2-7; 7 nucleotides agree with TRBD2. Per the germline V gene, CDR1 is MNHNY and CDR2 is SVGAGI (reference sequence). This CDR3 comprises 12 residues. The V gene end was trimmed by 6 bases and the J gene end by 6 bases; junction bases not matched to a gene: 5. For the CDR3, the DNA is TGTGCCAGCAGCCCACGCGGGAGCGAGCAGTACTTC. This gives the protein CASSPRGSEQYF.

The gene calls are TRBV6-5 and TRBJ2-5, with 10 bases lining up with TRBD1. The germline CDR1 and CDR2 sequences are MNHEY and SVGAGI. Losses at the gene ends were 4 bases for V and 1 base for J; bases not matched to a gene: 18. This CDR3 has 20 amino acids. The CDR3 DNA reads TGTGCCAGCAGTTTATCGCCGGGATTCTGGGACAGGGGATCCCAAGAGACCCAGTACTTC. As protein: CASSLSPGFWDRGSQETQYF.

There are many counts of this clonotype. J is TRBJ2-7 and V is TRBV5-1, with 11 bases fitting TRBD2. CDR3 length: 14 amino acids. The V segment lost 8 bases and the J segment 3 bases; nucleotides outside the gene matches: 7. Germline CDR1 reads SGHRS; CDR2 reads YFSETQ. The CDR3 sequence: CARLTSGGIYEQYF. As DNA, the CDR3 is TGCGCCAGGTTAACTAGCGGGGGTATCTACGAGCAGTACTTC.

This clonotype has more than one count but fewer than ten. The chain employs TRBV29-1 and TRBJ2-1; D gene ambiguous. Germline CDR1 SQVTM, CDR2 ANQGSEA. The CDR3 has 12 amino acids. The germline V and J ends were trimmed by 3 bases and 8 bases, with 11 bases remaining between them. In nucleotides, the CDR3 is TGCAGCGTTGAGCCCCCCGGGCATGAGCAGTTCTTC. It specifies CSVEPPGHEQFF.

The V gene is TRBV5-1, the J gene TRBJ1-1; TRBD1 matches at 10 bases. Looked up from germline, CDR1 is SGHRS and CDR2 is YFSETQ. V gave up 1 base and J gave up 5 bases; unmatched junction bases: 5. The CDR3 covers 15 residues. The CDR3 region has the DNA TGCGCCAGCAGCTTGCGCGGGACAGGGGTTACTGAAGCTTTCTTT. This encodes CASSLRGTGVTEAFF.

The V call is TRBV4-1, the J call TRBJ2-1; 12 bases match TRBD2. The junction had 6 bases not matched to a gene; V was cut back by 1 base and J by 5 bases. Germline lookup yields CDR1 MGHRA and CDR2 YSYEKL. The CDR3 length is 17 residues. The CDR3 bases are TGCGCCAGCAGCCAAGGACCACTAGCGGGGGGTCACAATGAGCAGTTCTTC. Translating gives CASSQGPLAGGHNEQFF.